The 2 T cell receptor beta chains below come from one sample, sequenced in a study of T cells in women clearing cervical HPV infection. Assay used: immunoSEQ multiplex PCR; TCRdb lists only in-frame clones, some missing. Its clone listing holds about 29,000 clones. Sequenced: blood buffy coat. These TCRs come from a woman aged 18 to 75 with a cervical HPV16 infection that either progressed to CIN3+ or cleared (not recorded which).

For this clone: The CDR3 is cut off 3 residues early in the read; its end comes from the germline J gene. V and J are TRBV29-1 and TRBJ2-5; tentative D call: TRBD1 (6 bases). Per the germline V gene, CDR1 is SQVTM and CDR2 is ANQGSEA. CDR3 length equals 11 residues. V was cut by 5 bases and J by 4 bases, with 8 bases left in between. The chain's CDR3 is CSVTDRETQYF. CDR3 DNA, as far as it was read: TGCAGCGTTACGGACAGAGAGACC.

Turning to this clone: The read ends 3 residues early relative to the CDR3; the germline J gene fills the gap. The chain recombines TRBV18 with TRBJ1-2; D gene ambiguous. The CDR3 spans 14 residues. Germline values: CDR1 KGHSH, CDR2 LQKENI. The CDR3 sequence: CASSLASGPYDYTF. CDR3 bases read: TGTGCCAGCTCACTGGCTAGCGGCCCCTACGAC.